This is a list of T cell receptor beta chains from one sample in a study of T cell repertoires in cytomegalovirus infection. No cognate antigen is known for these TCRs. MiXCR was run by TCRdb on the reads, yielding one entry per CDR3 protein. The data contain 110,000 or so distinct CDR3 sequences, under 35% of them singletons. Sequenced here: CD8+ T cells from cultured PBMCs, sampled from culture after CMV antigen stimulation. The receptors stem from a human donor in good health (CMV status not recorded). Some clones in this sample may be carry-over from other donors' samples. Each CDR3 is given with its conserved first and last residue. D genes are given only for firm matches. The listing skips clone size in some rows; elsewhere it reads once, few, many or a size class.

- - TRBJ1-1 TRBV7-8 CASSRGTHPEAFF TGTGCCAGCAGCCGCGGGACCCACCCTGAAGCTTTCTTT
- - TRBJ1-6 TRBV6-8 CASSYFGGSPLHF TGTGCCAGCAGTTACTTCGGAGGATCACCCCTCCACTTT
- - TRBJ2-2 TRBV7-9 CASSPPKAVRAGELFF TGTGCCAGCAGCCCCCCCAAAGCGGTGCGCGCCGGGGAGCTGTTTTTT
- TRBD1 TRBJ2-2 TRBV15 CATSRQGAGELFF TGTGCCACCAGCAGACAGGGGGCCGGGGAGCTGTTTTTT
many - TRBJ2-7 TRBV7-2 CASSFGTAMIEQYF TGTGCCAGCAGCTTCGGGACGGCCATGATAGAGCAGTACTTC
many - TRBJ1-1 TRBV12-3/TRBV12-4 CACTGLNTEAFF TGTGCCTGCACAGGGTTGAACACTGAAGCTTTCTTT
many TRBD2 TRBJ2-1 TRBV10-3 CAIAAGAYNEQFF TGTGCCATCGCCGCGGGGGCCTACAATGAGCAGTTCTTC
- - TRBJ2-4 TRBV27 CASSFDGTFLGRNIQYF TGTGCCAGCAGTTTTGACGGAACTTTCCTAGGCAGAAACATTCAGTACTTC
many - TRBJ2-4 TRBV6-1 CASSEGRGLAKNIQYF TGTGCCAGCAGTGAAGGGAGGGGACTAGCCAAAAACATTCAGTACTTC
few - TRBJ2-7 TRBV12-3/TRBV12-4 CASSFGSSYEQYF TGTGCCAGCAGTTTTGGGAGCTCCTACGAGCAGTACTTC
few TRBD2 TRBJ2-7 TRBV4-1 CASSGKTYEQYF TGCGCCAGTAGCGGGAAGACCTACGAGCAGTACTTC